The clone carrying this T cell receptor (beta chain) has ten or more counts. The target antigen is unknown. Diagnoses were made from clinical symptoms, serum measures (thyroxine and TRAb), thyroid ultrasound and orbital computed tomography. Amplification of TCR beta CDR3 regions was performed using RNA transcripts as template. Initially, a first-round RT-PCR of the TCR CDR3 employed the HTBI primer set. TCRdb fed the multiplex PCR reads into MiXCR, producing one record per CDR3 protein. The sample lists around 400,000 distinct CDR3 sequences; roughly an eighth were seen once. V shed 0 bases and J 4 bases; nucleotides not matched to a gene: 2. Germline CDR1 and CDR2: ENHRY and SYGVKD. This CDR3 contains 14 residues. These data belong to a study of T cells in Graves' hyperthyroidism and ophthalmopathy. Study-wide results and caveats: Stable hyperthyroidism and ophthalmopathy were separated using 13 V-J signatures. Expanded thyroid clonotypes (above 0.001) were mostly also found in blood.

The chain uses TRBV10-3 and TRBJ2-5, with 7 bases lining up with TRBD1. The sequenced material came from blood. The clonotype was recovered from a woman aged 18 to 35 with Graves' hyperthyroidism. The CDR3 DNA follows: TGTGCCATCAGTGAGTCGACAGGGTCAGAGACCCAGTACTTC. Its protein product is CAISESTGSETQYF.